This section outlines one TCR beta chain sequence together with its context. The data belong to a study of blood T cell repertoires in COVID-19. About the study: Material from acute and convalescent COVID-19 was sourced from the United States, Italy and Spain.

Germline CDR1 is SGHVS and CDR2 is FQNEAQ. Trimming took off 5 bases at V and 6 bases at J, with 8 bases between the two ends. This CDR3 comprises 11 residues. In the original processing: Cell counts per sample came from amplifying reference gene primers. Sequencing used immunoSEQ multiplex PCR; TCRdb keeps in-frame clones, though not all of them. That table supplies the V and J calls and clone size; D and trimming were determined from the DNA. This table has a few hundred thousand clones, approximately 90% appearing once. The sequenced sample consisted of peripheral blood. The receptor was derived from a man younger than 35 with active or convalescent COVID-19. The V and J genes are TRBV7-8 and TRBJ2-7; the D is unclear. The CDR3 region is CASSPDGEQYF. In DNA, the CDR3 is TGTGCCAGCAGCCCAGATGGCGAGCAGTACTTC.